What follows describes a single TCR beta chain. The CDR3 has 16 residues. V shed 4 bases and J 9 bases; nucleotides not matched to a gene: 14. Per germline, CDR1 SGHDT and CDR2 YYEEEE. The entry originates in a study of blood T cell repertoires in COVID-19. The wider study: T cells, B-cell-depleted T cells, or PBMCs supplied cDNA or gDNA.

Produced via immunoSEQ multiplex PCR; TCRdb's table is partial and in-frame only. The table includes 51,000 or so clones, roughly four fifths detected once. The sample taken for sequencing was peripheral blood. The genes are TRBV5-6 and TRBJ2-4; 9 nucleotides agree with TRBD1. The origin of this receptor is an elderly woman with COVID-19, enrolled during active disease. CDR3 coding DNA: TGTGCCAGCAGCCTTGGACAGGGGCGAGGGATAAGCATTCAGTACTTC. It specifies CASSLGQGRGISIQYF.